Shown below are 18 T cell receptor beta chains from a single sample sequenced in a study of regulatory dendritic cells for organ transplantation. Measured with immunoSEQ multiplex PCR; TCRdb has only the in-frame clones, and not every one. The repertoire includes about 12,000 clones, about four fifths of them detected once, and 1% to 1.4% sits in the top ten. Antigens for these TCRs are unknown. Allogeneic regulatory or mature dendritic cells were co-cultured for less than six days with CFSE-labeled sorted T cells at 1:10. Sequencing was done on a sample of naive CD8+ T cells from blood cultured with regulatory dendritic cells. Subset described: CD45RA+ naive T cells. These receptors originate from a human donor in good health.

CDR3 sequence reads: CASSAPSGNTDTQYF. CDR3 bases: TGTGCCAGCAGCGCCCCTAGCGGGAACACAGATACGCAGTATTTT. The V gene is TRBV9, the J gene TRBJ2-3, with 9 bases fitting TRBD2. The CDR3 sequence is 15 residues long. V lost 3 bases and J lost 2; bases outside the gene matches: 4. Per the germline V gene, CDR1 is SGDLS and CDR2 is YYNGEE.

The J gene is TRBJ2-3, the V gene TRBV4-3, with a possible D match to TRBD1 (6 bases). Per germline, CDR1 LGHNA and CDR2 YSLEER. The CDR3 is 15 amino acids. V shed 0 bases and J shed 6 bases, with 13 bases lying between them. The CDR3 protein is CASSQDLGGSDTQYF. The CDR3 DNA reads as TGCGCCAGCAGCCAAGATCTTGGGGGCTCGGATACGCAGTATTTT.

The chain links TRBV7-9 to TRBJ1-1, with D tentatively TRBD1 (5 bases). Germline CDR1 and CDR2: SEHNR and FQNEAQ (reference sequence). V shed 2 bases and J shed 5 bases, with 9 bases lying between them. The CDR3 spans 13 residues. This CDR3 is CASSLQGLTEAFF. DNA for the CDR3: TGTGCCAGCAGCTTACAGGGTTTGACTGAAGCTTTCTTT. Using reference TRBV7-9 and TRBJ1-1 for the parts outside the CDR3, the full variable domain is DTGVSQNPRHKITKRGQNVTFRCDPISEHNRLYWYRQTLGQGPEFLTYFQNEAQLEKSRLLSDRFSAERPKGSFSTLEIQRTEQGDSAMYLCASSLQGLTEAFFGQGTRLTVV.

The J gene is TRBJ2-3, the V gene TRBV19; the match to TRBD2 covers 7 bases. There are 15 residues in the CDR3. J gave up 0 bases and V 6 bases, and 6 bases lay outside the gene matches. Germline lookup yields CDR1 LNHDA and CDR2 SQIVND (reference sequence). The CDR3 here is CASSPTSSSTDTQYF. The DNA of the CDR3 is TGTGCCAGTAGCCCGACTAGCTCTAGCACAGATACGCAGTATTTT.

This rearrangement joins TRBV9 to TRBJ1-1; tentatively, D is TRBD1 (5 bases). Per the germline V gene, CDR1 is SGDLS and CDR2 is YYNGEE. V dropped 3 bases and J dropped 1 base, with 13 bases sitting between them. CDR3 length equals 15 residues. The CDR3 reads CASSAGGRENTEAFF. CDR3 DNA sequence: TGTGCCAGCAGCGCGGGGGGTCGTGAGAACACTGAAGCTTTCTTT.

This chain links TRBV4-1 with TRBJ1-1, with D tentatively TRBD1 (5 bases). Trimming removed 0 bases from V and 4 bases from J, with 12 bases in between. The CDR3 is 15 amino acids. CDR1 MGHRA and CDR2 YSYEKL come from the germline V gene. DNA for the CDR3: TGCGCCAGCAGCCAAGAAATTCGGCAGGGCACTGAAGCTTTCTTT. This encodes CASSQEIRQGTEAFF.

The J gene is TRBJ1-4, the V gene TRBV5-1; tentatively, D is TRBD1 (6 bases). Looked up from germline, CDR1 is SGHRS and CDR2 is YFSETQ. The ends were cut back, 4 bases at V and 6 bases at J, with 16 bases in the middle. This CDR3 is 15 amino acids long. The CDR3 sequence: CASSGTKGADEKLFF. The CDR3 nucleotides are TGCGCCAGCAGCGGGACAAAGGGAGCGGATGAAAAACTGTTTTTT.

This clone was counted a single time. V is TRBV13 and J is TRBJ2-5; D remains ambiguous. The CDR3 length is 12 residues. V was cut by 5 bases and J by 3 bases, with 7 bases left in between. Germline V gene sequence: CDR1 PRHDT, CDR2 FYEKMQ (reference sequence). CDR3 in DNA: TGTGCCAGCAGCCGTCCCGAAGAGACCCAGTACTTC. Translated, it gives CASSRPEETQYF.

The CDR3 nucleotides are TGTGCCAGCAGCTTGGAGGCCGGGAGCTCCTATAATTCACCCCTCCACTTT. As protein: CASSLEAGSSYNSPLHF. The chain is built from TRBV5-8 and TRBJ1-6; D remains ambiguous. V lost 0 bases and J lost 0, with 10 bases in between. CDR3 size: 17 residues. The V gene's germline CDR1 is SGHTS and CDR2 YDEGEE.

In its sample, this clone was seen a few times. The CDR3 DNA reads TGTGCCAGTAGTATAGACGGAGGGGGCGAGGGCTACACCTTC. Its protein product is CASSIDGGGEGYTF. This rearrangement joins TRBV19 to TRBJ1-2; the match to TRBD1 covers 7 bases. CDR1 LNHDA and CDR2 SQIVND come from the germline V gene (reference sequence). The V segment lost 0 bases and the J segment 8 bases; nucleotides outside the gene matches: 6. The CDR3 contains 14 residues.

The chain joins TRBV7-6 to TRBJ2-3; 8 bases align to TRBD1. The ends lost 5 bases at V and 5 bases at J; junction bases unmatched: 9. The V gene's germline CDR1 is SGHVS and CDR2 FNYEAQ. This CDR3 has 15 residues. The CDR3 coding sequence is TGTGCCAGCAGCGAGCGGACAGGGACAGGAGATACGCAGTATTTT. Amino acids: CASSERTGTGDTQYF.

The chain recombines TRBV19 with TRBJ1-2; 7 bases align to TRBD1. The CDR3 totals 12 residues. After removal of 8 bases from V and 10 bases from J, the junction contained 10 bases not matched to a gene. The germline V gene encodes CDR1 LNHDA and CDR2 SQIVND (reference sequence). The CDR3 DNA follows: TGTGCCAGTTTGGGACAGCCATACTCCTACACCTTC. It translates to CASLGQPYSYTF.

The gene calls are TRBV5-5 and TRBJ1-6, with D possibly matching TRBD1 (5 bases). Germline V gene lookup returns CDR1 SGHKS and CDR2 YYEKEE (reference sequence). CDR3 length: 16 amino acids. Trimming removed 1 base from V and 7 bases from J, with 15 bases in between. The CDR3 bases are TGTGCCAGCAGCTTGTCGGCGGGGACCAAAAATTCACCCCTCCACTTT. Protein product: CASSLSAGTKNSPLHF.

This rearrangement joins TRBV6-5 to TRBJ1-1; TRBD1 is a possible D gene (5 bases). Germline lookup yields CDR1 MNHEY and CDR2 SVGAGI. V was clipped by 6 bases and J by 6 bases, with 20 bases between them. The CDR3 sequence is 15 residues long. CDR3 residues: CASSLGRDWGAEAFF. CDR3 nucleotides: TGTGCCAGCAGCCTTGGACGGGACTGGGGAGCTGAAGCTTTCTTT.

The rearrangement links TRBV19 to TRBJ2-1, with 13 bases fitting TRBD2. CDR3 size: 16 residues. The V segment lost 6 bases and the J segment 5 bases; nucleotides outside the gene matches: 7. CDR1 is LNHDA, CDR2 SQIVND, per germline (reference sequence). The DNA of the CDR3 is TGTGCCAGTAGAGAACTAGCGGGGGGGCTAAACAATGAGCAGTTCTTC. Its protein product is CASRELAGGLNNEQFF.

The rearrangement uses TRBV4-1 and TRBJ1-1, with D hard to call. Trimming left V 1 base short and J 7 bases short, with 7 bases between. The germline CDR1 and CDR2 sequences are MGHRA and YSYEKL. The CDR3 covers 12 residues. CDR3 in DNA: TGCGCCAGCAGCCAAGCAGTAAATGAAGCTTTCTTT. Protein product: CASSQAVNEAFF.

The V call is TRBV27, the J call TRBJ2-5, with TRBD2 matching 8 bases. This CDR3 has 15 residues. The V gene's germline CDR1 is MNHEY and CDR2 SMNVEV (reference sequence). V dropped 11 bases and J dropped 5; count of bases not matched to a gene: 16. The chain's CDR3 is CAVSPSGPSGETQYF. CDR3 nucleotide sequence: TGTGCCGTAAGCCCTAGCGGGCCCAGTGGGGAGACCCAGTACTTC.

This clone was detected only once. Here the CDR3 DNA reads TGTGCCAGCAGCTTAGCGCCGGGGATGAGTCCCGGAACCGGGGAGCTGTTTTTT. Amino acid sequence: CASSLAPGMSPGTGELFF. V is TRBV11-1 and J is TRBJ2-2, with D possibly being TRBD2 (5 bases). The CDR3 is 18 amino acids. V was cut by 0 bases and J by 5 bases, with 19 bases left in between. Germline-derived CDR1 and CDR2 are SGHAT and FQDESV (reference sequence). Together with reference TRBV11-1 and TRBJ2-2, the CDR3 gives the full variable domain: EAEVAQSPRYKITEKSQAVAFWCDPISGHATLYWYRQILGQGPELLVQFQDESVVDDSQLPKDRFSAERLKGVDSTLKIQPAELGDSAMYLCASSLAPGMSPGTGELFFGEGSRLTVL.